This TCR beta chain was captured in a study of T-cell memory formation after mild COVID-19. Germline assignment: CDR1 MDHEN and CDR2 SYDVKM. This CDR3 is built from 14 residues. The V and J ends lost 3 bases and 3 bases respectively, with 11 bases between them. MiXCR, run by TCRdb on the 5' RACE reads, gives a single entry per CDR3 protein. The sample contains hundreds of thousands of distinct CDR3 sequences, approximately 7.6% of which appear only once. The receptor's source is a man aged 18 to 29 who had mild COVID-19 (a few samples of this study predate the infection). Cell type and time point are not known. The chain recombines TRBV28 with TRBJ1-2; D gene uncertain. Material for sequencing was PBMCs or a T cell subset sorted from them (not recorded which). The CDR3 DNA follows: TGTGCCAGCAGTTTGGGTTTTACGGACTATGGCTACACCTTC. Encoded protein: CASSLGFTDYGYTF.